Reported below is one T cell receptor (beta chain). CDR1 SGHNT and CDR2 YENEEA come from the germline V gene. Trimming pared 5 bases from V and 7 bases from J, leaving 12 bases between. There are 13 residues in the CDR3. This specimen belongs to a study of T cell changes during pregnancy in multiple sclerosis. Generated by immunoSEQ multiplex PCR, the TCRdb table keeps only in-frame clones and is missing some. The table shows roughly 32,000 clones, with roughly nine tenths occurring only once. The sample consisted of CD4+ T cells from peripheral blood mononuclear cells, taken in the second trimester of pregnancy. The TCR originated in a female donor in good health, enrolled as a control in a pregnancy study. The rearrangement links TRBV11-3 to TRBJ1-3, with TRBD1 as a possible D gene (5 bases). The CDR3 DNA follows: TGTGCCAGCAGCACAGGTCCCGGGAACACCATATATTTT. It encodes CASSTGPGNTIYF.